The following is a TCR beta chain sequence with its context. Its matching antigen is unknown. The repertoire was sequenced with immunoSEQ multiplex PCR; TCRdb's copy has only in-frame clones and lacks some. The sample holds approximately 30,000 clones, roughly 79% seen once. This specimen comes from a study of OX40 agonist ivuxolimab in advanced cancers. Study as a whole: Patients were treated with ivuxolimab, an agonistic anti-OX40 (CD134) antibody. Regarding the study as a whole: CD8+ T cells were the subset that, on average, had more expanded clones than CD4+. The authors also found low normalized T-cell clonal expansion in some nonresponders. Clonal expansion by week 6 occurred in CD4+ and CD8+ blood T cells (at 0.1 to 3.0 mg/kg).

The ends were cut back, 3 bases at V and 0 bases at J, with 12 bases in the middle. Germline V gives CDR1 SGHVT, CDR2 SQSDAQ. This CDR3 has 16 residues. The input for sequencing was CD4+ or CD8+ T cells sorted from blood, taken in a trial of the OX40 agonist ivuxolimab. V is TRBV7-4 and J is TRBJ1-3; weak D call: TRBD1 (5 bases). This TCR came from an adult with an advanced solid tumor such as melanoma, head and neck, liver or kidney cancer. The CDR3 is CASSLSDMSSGNTIYF. The CDR3 DNA is TGTGCCAGCAGCTTGTCGGACATGAGCTCTGGAAACACCATATATTTT. Complete variable domain (other parts from reference TRBV7-4 and TRBJ1-3): GAGVSQSPRYKVAKRGRDVALRCDSISGHVTLYWYRQTLGQGSEVLTYSQSDAQRDKSGRPSGRFSAERPERSVSTLKIQRTEQGDSAVYLCASSLSDMSSGNTIYFGEGSWLTVV.